This TCR beta chain was identified in a study of CD4 T cells in relation to SARS-CoV-2 and coronaviruses. Findings and limits, study-wide: Roughly 69% of donors had memory CD4+ clonotypes crossrecognizing SARS-CoV-2 and common cold coronavirus spike.

Libraries were prepared by immunoSEQ multiplex PCR; TCRdb keeps only in-frame clonotypes and omits some of them. The sample contains about 70,000 clones, more than 75% of which appear only once. Unexposed donor CD4+ T cells date from about 2011-2019, before the COVID-19 pandemic. Naive and memory CD4+ T cells were separated from cryopreserved PBMCs. This CDR3 region has 20 residues. From germline, CDR1 is LGHNA and CDR2 YNFKEQ. J gave up 5 bases and V 3 bases, and 19 bases lay outside the gene matches. Comments on this clone: Its antigen is unidentified.

V and J are TRBV4-2 and TRBJ2-5; TRBD2 matches at 12 bases. The clonotype comes from a human donor in good health. Sequenced sample: memory CD4+ T cells from PBMCs. The CDR3 nucleotides read TGTGCCAGCAGCCAGAGGGGGGACGGTACTAGCGGGGGGTTAATGGAGACCCAGTACTTC. Translated, it gives CASSQRGDGTSGGLMETQYF.